What follows is one T cell receptor (beta chain) and its context. Its antigen is still unknown. The sample comes from a study of CD8+ T cells in alopecia areata. Study information: Scoring treated patients' severity relied on the percentage of scalp area affected. General study points: Scalp clonality and expanded CD8+ clones among the top 100 were significantly decreased by tofacitinib. Higher clonality was seen in lesional scalp than in normal scalp, especially in alopecia totalis/universalis. With tofacitinib ongoing, many expanded lesional clones persisted in both scalp and blood.

Described treatment: oral pan-JAK inhibitor, 5-10 mg twice daily. The CDR3 spans 14 residues. Germline V CDR1 and CDR2: MNHEY, SMNVEV (reference sequence). Trimming shortened V by 6 bases and J by 0 bases, and 9 bases separated the two germline ends. After isolation, RNA underwent reverse transcription to generate cDNA as the sequencing template. The assay was immunoSEQ multiplex PCR, and TCRdb's table has in-frame clones only and misses some. This table has 150,000 to 200,000 clones, around three fifths appearing once. The sequenced sample was CD4+ T cells sorted from blood, obtained at week 24, from a patient treated with tofacitinib. The V gene is TRBV27, the J gene TRBJ1-5; D gene ambiguous. The TCR comes from a human donor with alopecia areata. The CDR3 DNA is TGTGCCAGCAGAGAAGGGTATAGCAATCAGCCCCAGCATTTT. As protein: CASREGYSNQPQHF.